These T cell receptor beta chains were read from a single sample in a study of T cell responses to AZD1222 COVID-19 vaccine. Data came from immunoSEQ multiplex PCR; TCRdb stores just in-frame clones and leaves some out. The profile shows more than 100,000 clones, around 88% of them singletons. Sequencing was performed on peripheral blood, taken on day 0 of AZD1222 vaccination. These receptors were taken from an adult in good health. Both conserved end residues are trimmed from each CDR3. D genes are given only for firm matches. Not all rows give a size; the values are once, few, many and, for expanded clones, a class.

D,V,size,CDR3
.,TRBV11-2,.,ASSFGTSLNQPQH
TRBD2,TRBV27,.,ASSPGTSGGSYNEQF
.,TRBV9,.,ASSVYTGELF
.,TRBV6-5,.,ASREWVVEPQH
.,TRBV11-2,.,ASTLGGASTDTQY
TRBD2,TRBV10-3,.,AIRPGLAGAPISNTGELF
.,TRBV7-9,.,ASSPREATAHSEQY
.,TRBV3-1/TRBV3-2,.,ASSQQGGSGNTIY
.,TRBV4-3,.,ASSQDSGMNYEQY
.,TRBV5-5,.,ASSSLSNQETQY
TRBD1,TRBV4-1,.,ASSQEVGQRYNEQF
.,TRBV7-2,.,ASSFAGLTGELF
.,TRBV19,once,ASSSRARNSPLH
.,TRBV7-9,.,ASILENTEAF
.,TRBV5-8,.,ASSHRDKLPYGYT
.,TRBV7-8,.,ASSLAGNNQPQH
.,TRBV5-5,few,ASSWGSGGYEKLF
.,TRBV7-2,.,ASSRVAGFQETQY
TRBD1,TRBV18,.,ASSPSTGGNNSPLH
TRBD1,TRBV6-2/TRBV6-3,.,ASSSTGDNEQF
.,TRBV25-1,.,ASRRGQRNSPLH
.,TRBV5-6,.,ASSKGGDGAF
.,TRBV4-1,.,ASSPLSWGNEKLF
TRBD1,TRBV6-5,.,ASRRGQGSYEQY